Listed below are T cell receptor beta chains from one sample, sequenced in a study of blood T cell repertoires in COVID-19. Clones were sequenced by immunoSEQ multiplex PCR, and TCRdb holds only the in-frame ones, with some missing. Among about 200,000 clones listed, 80% to 90% were seen once. Sequencing used peripheral blood. The source is a man aged 50 to 59 with active or convalescent COVID-19. The CDR3 runs from the conserved cysteine through the conserved F or W. Each record gives: J gene, V gene, D gene, clone size, CDR3 DNA, CDR3 protein. D genes are given only for firm matches. A row's size may be missing; if present it is once, few, many or a size class.

>TRBJ2-2|TRBV4-3|-|once
TGCGCCAGCAGCCAAGACCATCGCGCGAACACCGGGGAGCTGTTTTTT
CASSQDHRANTGELFF
>TRBJ2-2|TRBV23-1|TRBD1|-
TGCGCCAGCAGTCAACTAGGGATTGGACAGGGGAAGAACACCGGGGAGCTGTTTTTT
CASSQLGIGQGKNTGELFF
>TRBJ2-2|TRBV11-2|-|-
TGTGCCAGCCCTAATAGCGGAACCGGGGAGCTGTTTTTT
CASPNSGTGELFF
>TRBJ1-1|TRBV6-5|TRBD1|-
TGTGCCAGCAGCTCCGACAGGGGTACTGAAGCTTTCTTT
CASSSDRGTEAFF
>TRBJ1-2|TRBV19|-|few
TGTGCCAGCTCCTTGACAGATTTATATGGCTACACCTTC
CASSLTDLYGYTF
>TRBJ1-2|TRBV27|-|few
TGTGCCAGCAGTTTCTCCGGGGGGGGCTACACCTTC
CASSFSGGGYTF
>TRBJ1-2|TRBV18|-|-
TGTGCCAGCTCACCCGTAACAGGGAGTTTATATGGCTACACCTTC
CASSPVTGSLYGYTF
>TRBJ2-2|TRBV7-9|-|-
TGTGCCAGCAGCTTAGATAGGGGTCTTCCCGGGGAGCTGTTTTTT
CASSLDRGLPGELFF
>TRBJ2-2|TRBV18|TRBD2|-
TGTGCCAGCTCACCCGTGGGAGGGGACACCGGGGAGCTGTTTTTT
CASSPVGGDTGELFF
>TRBJ1-1|TRBV19|-|-
TGTGCCAGTAGCTTTGGGTGGGCGAACACTGAAGCTTTCTTT
CASSFGWANTEAFF
>TRBJ2-5|TRBV2|TRBD2|-
TGTGCCAGCAGTTGGACTAGCGGGGGACAAGAGACCCAGTACTTC
CASSWTSGGQETQYF
>TRBJ2-5|TRBV20-1|TRBD2|-
TGCAGTGCTAGTCCCCCCACACTAGCGGTCGAAGAGACCCAGTACTTC
CSASPPTLAVEETQYF
>TRBJ2-5|TRBV7-3|TRBD2|-
TGTGCCAGCAGCTTTGGCGGGGGGGCCATGGAGACCCAGTACTTC
CASSFGGGAMETQYF
>TRBJ2-4|TRBV5-5|-|-
TGTGCCAGCAGCTTGGGTGGGCCGACCAACATTCAGTACTTC
CASSLGGPTNIQYF
>TRBJ1-4|TRBV28|-|-
TGTGCCAGCATAAGGGGGGGAAATGAAAAACTGTTTTTT
CASIRGGNEKLFF
>TRBJ2-1|TRBV7-6|TRBD2|-
TGTGCCAGCAGCTTAGAAGGGACTAGCGGGGGCGGTGAGCAGTTCTTC
CASSLEGTSGGGEQFF
>TRBJ2-7|TRBV4-3|-|-
TGCGCCAGCAGCCAAGATCAGCCTAGCGTCAGCTCCTACGAGCAGTACTTC
CASSQDQPSVSSYEQYF
>TRBJ2-5|TRBV18|-|-
TGTGCCAGCTCACGCGACGCGGAAGAGACCCAGTACTTC
CASSRDAEETQYF
>TRBJ1-3|TRBV15|-|-
TGTGCCACCAGCAGAGACAGGGGAACTGGAAACACCATATATTTT
CATSRDRGTGNTIYF
>TRBJ2-1|TRBV6-5|TRBD2|-
TGTGCCAGCAGTTACTCTGGGACTACGGGTGAGCAGTTCTTC
CASSYSGTTGEQFF
>TRBJ2-2|TRBV4-3|-|-
TGCGCCAGCAGCCAAGAACTCATACAGGCCTTTAACACCGGGGAGCTGTTTTTT
CASSQELIQAFNTGELFF
>TRBJ2-1|TRBV28|-|-
TGTGCCAGCAGTTTATCTTCCCAAGGGAGGACAGGTCATTTCTTC
CASSLSSQGRTGHFF
>TRBJ1-2|TRBV19|-|-
TGTGCCAGTAGTCGCCGGACGGGGTTATACTTCGGCTACACCTTC
CASSRRTGLYFGYTF
>TRBJ1-3|TRBV6-1|-|once
TGTGCCAGCAGTGAAGTCAGTCAGGCTGGAAACACCATATATTTT
CASSEVSQAGNTIYF
>TRBJ1-1|TRBV6-2/TRBV6-3|TRBD1|-
TGTGCCAGCAGTTCCACAGGGGGGTATGAAGCTTTCTTT
CASSSTGGYEAFF
>TRBJ2-5|TRBV12-3/TRBV12-4|TRBD2|-
TGTGCCAGCAAAGCGGGATATGAGACCCAGTACTTC
CASKAGYETQYF
>TRBJ2-5|TRBV5-6|-|-
TGTGCCAGCAGCTTGGCCCTGCGGGAGACCCAGTACTTC
CASSLALRETQYF
>TRBJ2-3|TRBV2|TRBD2|-
TGTGCCAGCTCAGGAGAAGCGGGAGGTTCCGATACGCAGTATTTT
CASSGEAGGSDTQYF
>TRBJ1-4|TRBV7-9|TRBD1|-
TGTGCCAGCAGCTTACACGACAGGGCCCCAAGGGGTGAAAAACTGTTTTTT
CASSLHDRAPRGEKLFF
>TRBJ1-6|TRBV6-1|TRBD1|-
TGTGCCAGCAGTGATTCCGGGACAGATAATTCACCCCTCCACTTT
CASSDSGTDNSPLHF
>TRBJ2-5|TRBV4-3|-|-
TGCGCCAGCAGCCAAGGGACGGGGCAAGAGACCCAGTACTTC
CASSQGTGQETQYF
>TRBJ2-1|TRBV7-9|-|-
TGTGCCAGCAGCTACCTTACCGGGGTTTCCTACAATGAGCAGTTCTTC
CASSYLTGVSYNEQFF
>TRBJ2-1|TRBV5-1|-|-
TGCGCCAGCAGGAGGGGGACACAGGGTGAGCAGTTCTTC
CASRRGTQGEQFF
>TRBJ1-1|TRBV3-1/TRBV3-2|-|-
TGTGCCAGCAGCCAAGATTTCCCCAACACCCTCTTCTTT
CASSQDFPNTLFF
>TRBJ2-1|TRBV7-2|-|-
TGTGCCAGCAGCTTATGGCGGGGGCCTGACAATGAGCAGTTCTTC
CASSLWRGPDNEQFF
>TRBJ2-3|TRBV12-3/TRBV12-4|-|-
TGTGCCAGCAGTCCGAATGGAGGGGATACGCAGTATTTT
CASSPNGGDTQYF
>TRBJ2-1|TRBV19|TRBD1|once
TGTGCCAGTAGCGACAGGGGGGTCTACAATGAGCAGTTCTTC
CASSDRGVYNEQFF
>TRBJ2-3|TRBV28|-|-
TGTGCCAGCAGTTCCCCTCGGTGGGGCGGGAATACGCAGTATTTT
CASSSPRWGGNTQYF
>TRBJ1-6|TRBV11-2|-|once
TGTGCCAGCAGCCCTCCTTTGGTCTTGGGAGATAATTCACCCCTCCACTTT
CASSPPLVLGDNSPLHF
>TRBJ2-1|TRBV11-2|-|few
TGTGCCAGCAGCTTCGACTCCTCCTACAATGAGCAGTTCTTC
CASSFDSSYNEQFF
>TRBJ2-1|TRBV7-2|TRBD2|-
TGTGCCAGCAGCTCAGTCCTAGCGGTCTCCTACAATGAGCAGTTCTTC
CASSSVLAVSYNEQFF
>TRBJ2-2|TRBV10-3|TRBD1|few
TGTGCCATCAAGGGGGCTACGAACACCGGGGAGCTGTTTTTT
CAIKGATNTGELFF
>TRBJ1-2|TRBV4-1|TRBD1|-
TGCGCCAGCAGCCAAGGTCTAGGGGGCTTGGACTACACCTTC
CASSQGLGGLDYTF
>TRBJ2-5|TRBV7-2|-|-
TGTGCCAGCAGCCGTGCGGCGGGCCCGGAGACCCAGTACTTC
CASSRAAGPETQYF
>TRBJ2-1|TRBV5-1|TRBD2|-
TGCGCCAGCAGCTTGGCCGTTACTAGCGGGGGGGCCGGTGAGCAGTTCTTC
CASSLAVTSGGAGEQFF
>TRBJ2-1|TRBV27|TRBD1|-
TGTGCCAGCAGTTTAATAACAGGGGGCGTCAGGGCCTACAATGAGCAGTTCTTC
CASSLITGGVRAYNEQFF
>TRBJ2-3|TRBV28|TRBD2|once
TGTGCCAGCAGCGACCCGACTAGCGGGAGTACAGATACGCAGTATTTT
CASSDPTSGSTDTQYF
>TRBJ2-5|TRBV6-6|TRBD1|few
TGTGCCAGCTGGACAGGCGGCCAAGAGACCCAGTACTTC
CASWTGGQETQYF
>TRBJ1-5|TRBV15|-|-
TGTGCCACCAGCAGAGACGTACTGGTGAATCAGCCCCAGCATTTT
CATSRDVLVNQPQHF
>TRBJ2-5|TRBV5-8|TRBD1|-
TGTGCCAGCAGCTTGACGGGACAGGGAGAGACCCAGTACTTC
CASSLTGQGETQYF
>TRBJ2-5|TRBV7-3|-|-
TGTGCCAGCAGCCGTGCGGGTGGGGAGACCCAGTACTTC
CASSRAGGETQYF